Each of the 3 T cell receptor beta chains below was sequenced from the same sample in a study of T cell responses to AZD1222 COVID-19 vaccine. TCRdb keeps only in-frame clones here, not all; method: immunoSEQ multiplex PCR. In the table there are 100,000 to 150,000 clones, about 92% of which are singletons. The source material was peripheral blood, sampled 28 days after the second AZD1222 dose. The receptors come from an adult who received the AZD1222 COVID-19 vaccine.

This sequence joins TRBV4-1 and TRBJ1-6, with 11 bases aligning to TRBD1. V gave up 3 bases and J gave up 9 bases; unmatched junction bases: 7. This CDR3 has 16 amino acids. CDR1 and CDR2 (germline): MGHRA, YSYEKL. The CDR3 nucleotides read TGCGCCAGCAGCCAGGGACCGGGACAGGGGGTTTCACCCCTCCACTTT. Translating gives CASSQGPGQGVSPLHF.

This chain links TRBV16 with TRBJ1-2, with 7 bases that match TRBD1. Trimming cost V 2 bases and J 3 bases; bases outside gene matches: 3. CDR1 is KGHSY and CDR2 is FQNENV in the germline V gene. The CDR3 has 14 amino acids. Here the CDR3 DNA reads TGTGCCAGCAGCCAAAAGGGACAGCACTATGGCTACACCTTC. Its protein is CASSQKGQHYGYTF. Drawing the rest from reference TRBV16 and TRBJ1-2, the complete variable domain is GEEVAQTPKHLVRGEGQKAKLYCAPIKGHSYVFWYQQVLKNEFKFLISFQNENVFDETGMPKERFSAKCLPNSPCSLEIQATKLEDSAVYFCASSQKGQHYGYTFGSGTRLTVV.

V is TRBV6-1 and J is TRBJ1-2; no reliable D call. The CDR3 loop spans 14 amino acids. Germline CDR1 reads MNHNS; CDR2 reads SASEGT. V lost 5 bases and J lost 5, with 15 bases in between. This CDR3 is CASSTPEKVYGYTF. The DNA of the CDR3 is TGTGCCAGCAGTACCCCTGAGAAGGTTTATGGCTACACCTTC.